The 25 T cell receptor beta chains in this list originate from one sample, sequenced in a study of regulatory T cells in long-lasting Graves disease. Time point here: persistent/refractory GD, antithyroid drugs over 5 years with positive TRAb. The TCR library was prepared using RNA isolated from PBMCs. Construction of TCR beta libraries relied on iRepertoire HTBI primers and on Arm-PCR targeting CDR3 regions. TCRdb re-analysed the multiplex PCR reads in MiXCR, keeping a single row per CDR3 protein. The sample has about 450,000 distinct CDR3 sequences, 20% to 25% seen once. The starting material was peripheral blood mononuclear cells (PBMCs), obtained when the disease was refractory, from a patient treated with antithyroid drugs. These TCRs come from a female donor with Graves disease.

As to this clonotype: A single base separates this from a much larger clone, so it may be a read error. The chain has TRBV10-3 and TRBJ1-2, with D maybe TRBD1 (5 bases). The CDR3 runs to 13 residues. Germline CDR1 reads ENHRY; CDR2 reads SYGVKD. Here the CDR3 DNA reads TGTGCCATCAGTGAGGGGGGGGTCTATGGCTACGCCTTC. Translated, it gives CAISEGGVYGYAF.

The genes are TRBV19 and TRBJ1-2; D might be TRBD1 (5 bases). Germline CDR1 is LNHDA and CDR2 is SQIVND (reference sequence). The V end was cut by 2 bases, the J end by 1 base, with 5 bases between. The CDR3 runs 13 residues. CDR3 DNA: TGTGCCAGTAGTATAAGGGGTAACTATGGCTACACCTTC. The encoded protein is CASSIRGNYGYTF.

This clonotype was counted once. It may be a read error: a sequence one base away is much more abundant. The gene calls are TRBV28 and TRBJ1-1; 7 nucleotides line up with TRBD1. CDR1 is MDHEN and CDR2 is SYDVKM in the germline V gene. V lost 5 bases to trimming and J lost 6 bases; unmatched junction nucleotides: 12. CDR3 length: 15 amino acids. The CDR3 is CASSLRIGGLSEAFF. CDR3 coding DNA: TGTGCCAGCAGTCTACGGATAGGGGGCCTCTCTGAAGCTTTCTTT.

This clonotype was recorded at least ten times. The V gene is TRBV2, the J gene TRBJ1-6; 7 nucleotides align to TRBD1. Germline CDR1 reads SNHLY; CDR2 reads FYNNEI. The V and J ends lost 0 bases and 5 bases, in that order; junction bases with no gene match: 4. This CDR3 region has 16 residues. CDR3 in amino acids: CASSEAGTANNSPLHF. CDR3 in DNA: TGTGCCAGCAGTGAAGCCGGGACAGCGAATAATTCACCCCTCCACTTT. The entire variable domain, with the rest obtained from reference TRBV2 and TRBJ1-6, is as follows: EPEVTQTPSHQVTQMGQEVILRCVPISNHLYFYWYRQILGQKVEFLVSFYNNEISEKSEIFDDQFSVERPDGSNFTLKIRSTKLEDSAMYFCASSEAGTANNSPLHFGNGTRLTVT.

The chain is built from TRBV24-1 and TRBJ2-5; either TRBD1 or TRBD2 may supply D (5 bases each). Germline values: CDR1 KGHDR, CDR2 SFDVKD. CDR3 length: 19 amino acids. V shed 5 bases and J shed 4 bases, with 28 bases lying between them. The DNA of the CDR3 is TGTGCCACCAGTGTCCCGGGACCACCTGTCCTGTCCGTTGGAGAGACCCAGTACTTC. This encodes CATSVPGPPVLSVGETQYF.

The DNA of the CDR3 is TGTGCCATCAGTGCCGCAAGGATCAAAGAGACCCAGTACTTC. Its protein is CAISAARIKETQYF. The chain is built from TRBV10-3 and TRBJ2-5; no firm D call. With 4 bases removed from V and 3 bases from J, the gap between germline ends came to 12 bases. Germline-derived CDR1 and CDR2 are ENHRY and SYGVKD. This CDR3 contains 14 residues.

This chain links TRBV24-1 with TRBJ2-3; D possibly matches TRBD1 or TRBD2 (5 bases each). This CDR3 has 11 amino acids. The V and J ends lost 7 bases and 4 bases respectively, with 5 bases between them. CDR1 and CDR2 from the germline V gene are KGHDR and SFDVKD. The CDR3 coding sequence is TGTGCCACCAGGGGGGCAGATACGCAGTATTTT. As protein: CATRGADTQYF.

The J gene is TRBJ2-2, the V gene TRBV28; 11 bases are shared with TRBD2. V lost 10 bases to trimming and J lost 7 bases; unmatched junction nucleotides: 11. This CDR3 has 15 residues. Germline V gene sequence: CDR1 MDHEN, CDR2 SYDVKM. DNA of the CDR3: TGTGCCACCCAGTTACTAGCGGGAGATTTCGGGGAGCTGTTTTTT. It codes for CATQLLAGDFGELFF.

The gene calls are TRBV2 and TRBJ2-3, with 7 bases identical to TRBD2. The CDR3 sequence is 16 residues long. Germline V gives CDR1 SNHLY, CDR2 FYNNEI. With V trimmed by 4 bases and J by 2 bases, 9 bases remained unmatched. CDR3 DNA sequence: TGTGCCAGCAGTGTGCTGATGCGGGAGCCCACAGATACGCAGTATTTT. Amino acid sequence: CASSVLMREPTDTQYF. Combining the CDR3 with reference TRBV2 and TRBJ2-3 gives the whole variable domain EPEVTQTPSHQVTQMGQEVILRCVPISNHLYFYWYRQILGQKVEFLVSFYNNEISEKSEIFDDQFSVERPDGSNFTLKIRSTKLEDSAMYFCASSVLMREPTDTQYFGPGTRLTVL.

This clonotype was seen only a few times. This rearrangement joins TRBV18 to TRBJ2-7, with 7 bases matching TRBD2. Per germline, CDR1 KGHSH and CDR2 LQKENI. This CDR3 contains 14 residues. V lost 5 bases, J lost 2 bases, and 6 bases stayed unmatched. The CDR3: CASSRASGAYEQYF. The DNA for the CDR3 is TGTGCCAGCTCAAGGGCTAGCGGAGCCTACGAGCAGTACTTC.

This clonotype has ten or more counts. The chain uses TRBV2 and TRBJ2-5; possible D gene TRBD2, 5 bases. The V gene lost 8 bases and the J gene lost 1 base, with 11 bases spanning the gap. The CDR3 loop spans 13 amino acids. Per the germline V gene, CDR1 is SNHLY and CDR2 is FYNNEI. CDR3 sequence: CASLREPQETQYF. For the CDR3, the DNA is TGTGCCAGCTTGAGGGAGCCCCAAGAGACCCAGTACTTC. Full variable domain (remainder filled in from reference TRBV2 and TRBJ2-5): EPEVTQTPSHQVTQMGQEVILRCVPISNHLYFYWYRQILGQKVEFLVSFYNNEISEKSEIFDDQFSVERPDGSNFTLKIRSTKLEDSAMYFCASLREPQETQYFGPGTRLLVL.

This clonotype was recorded many times. The rearrangement uses TRBV7-3 and TRBJ2-6; the D gene could be TRBD1 or TRBD2 (5 bases each). CDR3 length: 21 residues. From germline, CDR1 is SGHTA and CDR2 FQGTGA. V was cut by 5 bases and J by 3 bases, with 29 bases left in between. The CDR3 here is CASSEGFVAGWKSRGANVLTF. DNA of the CDR3: TGTGCCAGCAGCGAGGGGTTTGTCGCAGGGTGGAAATCGCGTGGGGCCAACGTCCTGACTTTC.

This clonotype has only a few counts. A much larger clone differs from this one at a single base, so this may be a read error. The rearrangement links TRBV15 to TRBJ2-5, with 9 bases aligning to TRBD1. This CDR3 contains 14 residues. Germline V gives CDR1 LNHNV, CDR2 YYDKDF (reference sequence). CDR3 sequence reads: CATNRGTGQETQYF. In DNA, the CDR3 is TGTGCCACCAACAGAGGGACAGGGCAAGAGACCCAGTACTTC.

This clonotype occurred a few times. It is unclear where the CDR3 begins or ends on the DNA, so no DNA is shown, and the CDR3 is as TCRdb lists it. The rearrangement joins TRBV12-3 or TRBV12-4 to TRBJ2-7. The CDR3 comprises 11 residues, both ends counted. CDR3 residues: CASSFLESQYF.

To note about this clonotype: A clone one base away is much larger, so this may be a read error. The rearrangement uses TRBV10-3 and TRBJ2-5; 9 nucleotides agree with TRBD1. This CDR3 contains 15 residues. From germline, CDR1 is ENHRY and CDR2 SYGVKD. CDR3 coding DNA: TGTGCCTTCAGGCCGGGACAGGGAGGGGTGGAGACCCAGTACTTC. Its translation is CAFRPGQGGVETQYF.

This clonotype was found a few times. The chain carries TRBV20-1 and TRBJ1-2, with 7 bases that match TRBD1. Germline V gene lookup returns CDR1 DFQATT and CDR2 SNEGSKA (reference sequence). CDR3 length equals 13 residues. V lost 2 bases to trimming and J lost 5 bases; unmatched junction nucleotides: 5. CDR3 loop: CSARLTGFYGYTF. The CDR3 DNA reads as TGCAGTGCTAGATTGACAGGGTTTTATGGCTACACCTTC.

This clonotype has just a few counts. A much larger clone sits a single nucleotide away, making a read error possible. V gene TRBV2 combines with J gene TRBJ2-2, with D perhaps TRBD1 (5 bases). Per the germline V gene, CDR1 is SNHLY and CDR2 is FYNNEI. The germline V and J ends were trimmed by 4 bases and 10 bases, with 19 bases remaining between them. The CDR3 covers 15 residues. In DNA, the CDR3 is TGTGCCAGCAGTGGAATCCAGGCAGGGAAGGAGGAGCTGTTTTTT. It is translated as CASSGIQAGKEELFF.

The sample holds many counts of this clonotype. The rearrangement uses TRBV20-1 and TRBJ1-1; the match to TRBD1 covers 7 bases. Germline values: CDR1 DFQATT, CDR2 SNEGSKA (reference sequence). J lost 6 bases, V lost 8 bases, and 18 bases had no gene match. This CDR3 has 15 residues. CDR3 bases: TGCAGTCTCCGCTTTGGGACAGCCCTTAGTTCTGAAGCTTTCTTT. Residues: CSLRFGTALSSEAFF.

This clonotype has ten or more counts. V is TRBV7-2 and J is TRBJ2-7, with no clear D. V was shortened by 5 bases and J by 4 bases, with 12 bases between the two germline ends. CDR1 is SGHTA and CDR2 is FQGNSA in the germline V gene. The CDR3 is 13 residues long. CDR3 region: CASSLTLEYEQYF. DNA for the CDR3: TGTGCCAGCAGCCTAACATTGGAGTACGAGCAGTACTTC. The full variable domain, rest sourced from reference TRBV7-2 and TRBJ2-7, is GAGVSQSPSNKVTEKGKDVELRCDPISGHTALYWYRQSLGQGLEFLIYFQGNSAPDKSGLPSDRFSAERTGGSVSTLTIQRTQQEDSAVYLCASSLTLEYEQYFGPGTRLTVT.

In its sample, this clonotype was seen many times. The V call is TRBV28, the J call TRBJ2-2; 12 positions agree with TRBD2. Germline trimming cut 0 bases from V and 6 bases from J; bases unmatched to any gene: 5. CDR3 length equals 17 residues. Germline assignment: CDR1 MDHEN and CDR2 SYDVKM. The CDR3 is CASSLWTSGSRSGELFF. CDR3 DNA: TGTGCCAGCAGTTTATGGACTAGCGGGAGTAGGTCCGGGGAGCTGTTTTTT.

The CDR3 protein is CASSIRTSGEQYF. The DNA of the CDR3 is TGTGCCAGTAGTATCAGGACTAGCGGCGAGCAGTACTTC. The chain couples TRBV19 to TRBJ2-7, with 10 bases identical to TRBD2. CDR1 and CDR2 (germline): LNHDA, SQIVND (reference sequence). This CDR3 has 13 amino acids. V was pared by 3 bases and J by 6 bases, with 2 bases of the junction left unmatched.

This clonotype was counted at least ten times. V usage is TRBV5-1 and J usage is TRBJ2-2; D perhaps matches TRBD1 (6 bases). The V end was cut by 3 bases, the J end by 7 bases, with 13 bases between. In germline, CDR1 is SGHRS, CDR2 YFSETQ. The CDR3 totals 14 residues. The CDR3 protein is CASSSTTGNGELFF. The CDR3 bases are TGCGCCAGCAGCTCAACAACAGGGAACGGGGAGCTGTTTTTT.

The chain carries TRBV4-2 and TRBJ2-3; D unresolved. V was cut by 0 bases and J by 2 bases, with 9 bases left in between. CDR1 is LGHNA and CDR2 is YNFKEQ in the germline V gene. The CDR3 consists of 15 residues. The DNA for the CDR3 is TGTGCCAGCAGCCAAGAACGACCAAACACAGATACGCAGTATTTT. Encoded protein: CASSQERPNTDTQYF.

The V gene is TRBV4-1, the J gene TRBJ2-2; D assignment may be TRBD1 or TRBD2 (5 bases each). The CDR3 is made up of 16 amino acids. CDR1 is MGHRA and CDR2 is YSYEKL in the germline V gene. Trimming left V 0 bases short and J 6 bases short, with 14 bases between. The CDR3, as DNA: TGCGCCAGCAGCCAAGATCTCGGGGCGTTAGCCGGGGAGCTGTTTTTT. Translation gives CASSQDLGALAGELFF.

The CDR3 reads CASSFGTGPEAQYF. CDR3 DNA: TGCGCCAGCAGCTTCGGGACAGGACCGGAGGCCCAGTACTTC. This chain links TRBV5-1 with TRBJ2-5, with 8 bases identical to TRBD1. CDR3 length: 14 residues. The V and J ends lost 2 bases and 9 bases, in that order; junction bases with no gene match: 9. The germline V gene encodes CDR1 SGHRS and CDR2 YFSETQ.